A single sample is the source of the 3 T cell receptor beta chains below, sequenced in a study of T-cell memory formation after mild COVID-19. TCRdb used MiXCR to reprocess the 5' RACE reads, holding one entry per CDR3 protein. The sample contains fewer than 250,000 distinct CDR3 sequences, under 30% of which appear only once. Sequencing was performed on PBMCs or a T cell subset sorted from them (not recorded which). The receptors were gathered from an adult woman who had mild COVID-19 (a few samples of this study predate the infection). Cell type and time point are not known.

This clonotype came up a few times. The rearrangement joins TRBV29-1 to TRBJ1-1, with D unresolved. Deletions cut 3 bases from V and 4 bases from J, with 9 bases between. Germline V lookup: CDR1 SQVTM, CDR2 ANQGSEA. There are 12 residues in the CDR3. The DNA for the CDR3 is TGCAGCGTTGACCCCCGCGGCACTGAAGCTTTCTTT. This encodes CSVDPRGTEAFF.

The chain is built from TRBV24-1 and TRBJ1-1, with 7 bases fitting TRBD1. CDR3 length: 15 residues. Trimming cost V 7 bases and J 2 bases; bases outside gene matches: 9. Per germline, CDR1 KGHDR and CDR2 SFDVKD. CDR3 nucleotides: TGTGCCACCAGAGACACAGGGGTCGCCAACACTGAAGCTTTCTTT. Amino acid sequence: CATRDTGVANTEAFF.

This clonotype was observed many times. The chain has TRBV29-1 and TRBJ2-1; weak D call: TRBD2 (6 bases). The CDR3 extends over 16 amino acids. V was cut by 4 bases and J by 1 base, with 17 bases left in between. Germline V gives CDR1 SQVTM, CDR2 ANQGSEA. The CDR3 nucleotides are TGCAGCGTTGCCCTCGGGACTCGCGCTTCCTACAATGAGCAGTTCTTC. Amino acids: CSVALGTRASYNEQFF.